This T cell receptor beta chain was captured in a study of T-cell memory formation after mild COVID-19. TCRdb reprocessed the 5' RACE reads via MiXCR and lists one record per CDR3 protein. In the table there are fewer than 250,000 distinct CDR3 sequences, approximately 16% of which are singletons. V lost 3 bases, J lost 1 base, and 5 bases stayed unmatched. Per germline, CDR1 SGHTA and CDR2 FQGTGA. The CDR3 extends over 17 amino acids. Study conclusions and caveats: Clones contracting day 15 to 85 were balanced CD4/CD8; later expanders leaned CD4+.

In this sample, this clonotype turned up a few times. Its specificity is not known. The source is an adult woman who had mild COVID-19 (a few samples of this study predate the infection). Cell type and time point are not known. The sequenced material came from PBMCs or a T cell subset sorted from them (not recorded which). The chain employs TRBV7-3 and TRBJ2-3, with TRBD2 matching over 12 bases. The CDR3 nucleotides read TGTGCCAGCAGCTTCACGGGACTAGCGGGTGGCACAGATACGCAGTATTTT. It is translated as CASSFTGLAGGTDTQYF.